The 10 T cell receptor beta chains below come from one sample, sequenced in a study of monozygotic twins with inflammatory bowel disease. One entry per CDR3 protein, without DNA, is what TCRdb gives after re-calling the 5' RACE reads. The sample features more than 100,000 distinct CDR3 sequences, with approximately 2% in its top ten. The sample comprised blood. All receptors come from a human donor with ulcerative colitis or Crohn's disease, or a healthy co-twin of an affected twin (not recorded which).

The chain carries TRBV12-3 or TRBV12-4 and TRBJ2-3; the D call of TRBD2 rests on TCRdb alone, since no DNA is present to check it. The CDR3 has 14 residues. CDR3 in amino acids: CASSLPLAGGTQYF.

The J gene is TRBJ1-3, the V gene TRBV30. Per germline, CDR1 GTSNPN and CDR2 SVGIG (reference sequence). This CDR3 is built from 12 residues. The CDR3 sequence: CAWSVAGNTIYF.

This chain joins TRBV7-2 and TRBJ1-6. In germline, CDR1 is SGHTA, CDR2 FQGNSA. The CDR3 extends over 12 amino acids. The CDR3 is CASSPSGSPLHF.

This chain connects TRBV5-1 to TRBJ2-7; as DNA is missing, the TRBD2 call by TCRdb cannot be tested. Germline V gene lookup returns CDR1 SGHRS and CDR2 YFSETQ. CDR3 length equals 16 residues. The chain's CDR3 is CASSLMTSGGLHEQYF.

V usage is TRBV9 and J usage is TRBJ2-2; TCRdb calls TRBD1, which cannot be checked without DNA. Germline CDR1 is SGDLS and CDR2 is YYNGEE. The CDR3 runs to 16 residues. The CDR3 reads CASSVARQWNTGELFF.

V and J are TRBV29-1 and TRBJ2-4; TCRdb returns TRBD1, unconfirmable since there is no DNA. The CDR3 runs to 14 residues. Germline V lookup: CDR1 SQVTM, CDR2 ANQGSEA. The CDR3 here is CSVVVAGAKNIQYF.

The J gene is TRBJ2-1, the V gene TRBV19; the D gene TCRdb calls, TRBD1, cannot be checked with no DNA. Looked up from germline, CDR1 is LNHDA and CDR2 is SQIVND (reference sequence). This CDR3 is built from 16 residues. CDR3 sequence: CASSIGGTSHYNEQFF.

The chain uses TRBV7-6 and TRBJ2-5; TCRdb names TRBD1, which stays unverified in the absence of DNA. The CDR3 consists of 14 residues. CDR1 is SGHVS, CDR2 FNYEAQ, per germline. CDR3 loop: CASSFFEGEETQYF.

V usage is TRBV9 and J usage is TRBJ2-7; TCRdb gives TRBD2 as the D gene, but with no DNA this cannot be confirmed. The CDR3 consists of 16 residues. CDR1 is SGDLS, CDR2 YYNGEE, per germline. This chain's CDR3 is CASSPRRDDGSYEQYF.

The chain carries TRBV7-2 and TRBJ2-3. Germline CDR1 and CDR2: SGHTA and FQGNSA. The CDR3 has 11 residues. The CDR3 reads CASSFEDTQYF.